The next 6 T cell receptor beta chains were all read from a single sample in a study of blood T cell repertoires in COVID-19. TCRdb's copy holds only in-frame clones and misses some; the assay was immunoSEQ multiplex PCR. This table holds around 63,000 clones, 80% to 90% found once. Sequencing was carried out using peripheral blood. These TCRs come from a woman aged 60-75 years with COVID-19, enrolled during active disease.

The chain recombines TRBV4-3 with TRBJ2-7; 9 bases align to TRBD2. Germline lookup yields CDR1 LGHNA and CDR2 YSLEER. Trimming removed 0 bases from V and 5 bases from J; junction bases left unmatched: 11. This CDR3 spans 17 amino acids. The CDR3 bases are TGCGCCAGCAGCCAAGATCGTGATAGCGGGGGTCGGGACGAGCAGTACTTC. Translating it yields CASSQDRDSGGRDEQYF.

The chain links TRBV27 to TRBJ1-6; 7 bases fit TRBD1. The CDR3 loop spans 12 amino acids. V trimming: 4 bases; J trimming: 15 bases; junction bases outside the gene matches: 6. Germline CDR1 and CDR2: MNHEY and SMNVEV (reference sequence). CDR3 residues: CASSYLQGNLHF. CDR3 nucleotides: TGTGCCAGCAGTTACCTACAGGGGAACCTCCACTTT.

This chain connects TRBV5-1 to TRBJ2-1, with TRBD2 matching 8 bases. This CDR3 has 15 amino acids. V trimming: 0 bases; J trimming: 8 bases; junction bases outside the gene matches: 7. CDR1 and CDR2 (germline): SGHRS, YFSETQ. The DNA of the CDR3 is TGCGCCAGCAGCTTGGCCCCCGGGAGGGCGCATGAGCAGTTCTTC. Protein sequence: CASSLAPGRAHEQFF.

The chain couples TRBV19 to TRBJ2-7; 13 bases line up with TRBD2. This CDR3 contains 15 residues. CDR1 LNHDA and CDR2 SQIVND come from the germline V gene (reference sequence). V dropped 4 bases and J dropped 7; count of bases not matched to a gene: 7. CDR3 residues: CASSNQLAGGGEQYF. CDR3 DNA sequence: TGTGCCAGTAGTAACCAACTAGCGGGAGGGGGTGAGCAGTACTTC.

This clone was seen once. The chain recombines TRBV2 with TRBJ2-7; D is uncertain. CDR1 SNHLY and CDR2 FYNNEI come from the germline V gene. This CDR3 has 15 residues. Trimming shortened V by 3 bases and J by 2 bases, and 14 bases separated the two germline ends. CDR3 sequence reads: CASSEVRLLTYEQYF. The DNA of the CDR3 is TGTGCCAGCAGTGAGGTTCGGTTACTTACCTACGAGCAGTACTTC. Full variable domain (rest looked up from reference TRBV2 and TRBJ2-7): EPEVTQTPSHQVTQMGQEVILRCVPISNHLYFYWYRQILGQKVEFLVSFYNNEISEKSEIFDDQFSVERPDGSNFTLKIRSTKLEDSAMYFCASSEVRLLTYEQYFGPGTRLTVT.

The sample holds one count of this clone. The chain combines TRBV3-1 (or the pseudogene TRBV3-2) with TRBJ2-2, with D maybe TRBD2 (5 bases). CDR1 LGHDT and CDR2 YNNKEL come from the germline V gene (reference sequence). CDR3 length: 15 amino acids. The V gene lost 4 bases and the J gene lost 3 bases, with 12 bases spanning the gap. Written as DNA, the CDR3 is TGTGCCAGCAGCCTCCGGACGGGATACACCGGGGAGCTGTTTTTT. It encodes CASSLRTGYTGELFF.